One sample yielded the 23 T cell receptor beta chains listed below, sequenced in a study of blood T cell repertoires in COVID-19. Profiling relied on immunoSEQ multiplex PCR, and the TCRdb table lists in-frame clones only, not all of them. This table has around 18,000 clones, about 91% appearing once. The sample comprised peripheral blood. These receptors were obtained from a human donor in a cohort sampled during active COVID-19.

V and J are TRBV5-1 and TRBJ1-4; a weak D match, TRBD1 (5 bases). Per germline, CDR1 SGHRS and CDR2 YFSETQ. CDR3 size: 15 residues. Trimming removed 0 bases from V and 6 bases from J, with 12 bases in between. CDR3 sequence reads: CASSLGGRADEKLFF. As DNA, the CDR3 is TGCGCCAGCAGCTTGGGGGGCAGGGCGGATGAAAAACTGTTTTTT.

The chain recombines TRBV5-1 with TRBJ1-4; D call uncertain. Germline lookup yields CDR1 SGHRS and CDR2 YFSETQ. The V gene lost 0 bases and the J gene lost 8 bases, with 17 bases spanning the gap. This CDR3 spans 16 amino acids. The CDR3 coding sequence is TGCGCCAGCAGCTTGGAAAGTAGCAGTCCGGCGGAAAAACTGTTTTTT. It is translated as CASSLESSSPAEKLFF.

The chain couples TRBV3-1 (or the pseudogene TRBV3-2) to TRBJ1-3, with D possibly TRBD1 on 6 matching bases. The CDR3 covers 14 residues. V lost 4 bases and J 4 bases, leaving 11 bases between the germline ends. CDR1 and CDR2 (germline): LGHDT, YNNKEL (reference sequence). In nucleotides, the CDR3 is TGTGCCAGCAGCCCGGACAGAAGCGGAAACACCATATATTTT. This translates into CASSPDRSGNTIYF.

This clone was seen only once. This chain links TRBV5-6 with TRBJ1-2, with TRBD1 as a possible D gene (6 bases). The CDR3 is 15 amino acids. The V and J ends lost 0 bases and 4 bases respectively, with 13 bases between them. Germline V gives CDR1 SGHDT, CDR2 YYEEEE. CDR3 protein: CASSLGQGIGYGYTF. In DNA, the CDR3 is TGTGCCAGCAGCTTGGGGCAGGGGATAGGCTATGGCTACACCTTC.

This clone was recorded only once. V usage is TRBV12-3 or TRBV12-4 and J usage is TRBJ1-2; D is unresolved. The CDR3 is made up of 11 amino acids. The V end was cut by 2 bases, the J end by 7 bases, with 5 bases between. The CDR3 DNA follows: TGTGCCAGCAGTTTAATGAGTGGCTACACCTTC. This translates into CASSLMSGYTF.

V usage is TRBV27 and J usage is TRBJ2-7; 8 bases are a match to TRBD1. The V gene end was trimmed by 1 base and the J gene end by 4 bases; junction bases not matched to a gene: 3. Germline loops: CDR1 MNHEY, CDR2 SMNVEV (reference sequence). The CDR3 runs 14 residues. CDR3 nucleotide sequence: TGTGCCAGCAGTTTATGGAACAGGGGGTACGAGCAGTACTTC. Encoded protein: CASSLWNRGYEQYF.

This chain links TRBV7-2 with TRBJ1-4, with TRBD1 identical over 8 bases. The CDR3 has 15 amino acids. The germline V gene encodes CDR1 SGHTA and CDR2 FQGNSA. Unmatched junction bases numbered 6, after V lost 1 base and J lost 8 bases. The CDR3 DNA reads as TGTGCCAGCAGCTTAGGATCAGGGGGCTGGGAAAAACTGTTTTTT. It encodes CASSLGSGGWEKLFF.

The chain has TRBV5-1 and TRBJ1-3; D is perhaps TRBD1 (5 bases). Germline V gene sequence: CDR1 SGHRS, CDR2 YFSETQ. The CDR3 sequence is 14 residues long. V was clipped by 4 bases and J by 0 bases, with 8 bases between them. CDR3 amino acids: CASSLDSSGNTIYF. DNA of the CDR3: TGCGCCAGCAGCCTCGACAGCTCTGGAAACACCATATATTTT. The complete variable domain, with remaining parts taken from reference TRBV5-1 and TRBJ1-3, reads KAGVTQTPRYLIKTRGQQVTLSCSPISGHRSVSWYQQTPGQGLQFLFEYFSETQRNKGNFPGRFSGRQFSNSRSEMNVSTLELGDSALYLCASSLDSSGNTIYFGEGSWLTVV.

The chain has TRBV2 and TRBJ1-2, with 9 bases identical to TRBD1. J lost 3 bases, V lost 6 bases, and 5 bases had no gene match. This CDR3 is 14 amino acids long. Per germline, CDR1 SNHLY and CDR2 FYNNEI. The CDR3 DNA reads as TGTGCCAGCAGCCTCCGACAGGGGGACTATGGCTACACCTTC. Translation: CASSLRQGDYGYTF.

The V call is TRBV9, the J call TRBJ2-7, with 14 bases that match TRBD2. The CDR3 runs 16 residues. Germline values: CDR1 SGDLS, CDR2 YYNGEE. V lost 4 bases to trimming and J lost 1 base; unmatched junction nucleotides: 4. The CDR3, as DNA: TGTGCCAGCAGCCCGGGACTAGCGGGGGCGTCCTACGAGCAGTACTTC. Protein product: CASSPGLAGASYEQYF.

In nucleotides, the CDR3 is TGTGCCTGGGTGCCCTGGTTTCTCGACAGTTCGAATGAGCAGTTCTTC. Translated, it gives CAWVPWFLDSSNEQFF. The rearrangement links TRBV30 to TRBJ2-1; perhaps TRBD1 as D (5 bases). The CDR3 is 16 residues long. The V gene lost 5 bases and the J gene lost 7 bases, with 24 bases spanning the gap. Looked up from germline, CDR1 is GTSNPN and CDR2 is SVGIG (reference sequence). Full variable domain (missing parts from reference TRBV30 and TRBJ2-1): SQTIHQWPATLVQPVGSPLSLECTVEGTSNPNLYWYRQAAGRGLQLLFYSVGIGQISSEVPQNLSASRPQDRQFILSSKKLLLSDSGFYLCAWVPWFLDSSNEQFFGPGTRLTVL.

The chain has TRBV5-1 and TRBJ2-2, with no clear D. The CDR3 extends over 14 amino acids. Trimming left V 4 bases short and J 6 bases short, with 13 bases between. Germline V gene lookup returns CDR1 SGHRS and CDR2 YFSETQ. CDR3 sequence: CASSLVGGSGELFF. DNA for the CDR3: TGCGCCAGCAGCCTGGTAGGCGGCTCCGGGGAGCTGTTTTTT.

V and J are TRBV6-6 and TRBJ1-1; 8 bases agree with TRBD1. CDR1 is MNHNY and CDR2 is SVGAGI in the germline V gene (reference sequence). V was pared by 2 bases and J by 1 base, with 3 bases of the junction left unmatched. This CDR3 is 15 amino acids long. CDR3 in amino acids: CASSYAGQGNTEAFF. The CDR3 region has the DNA TGTGCCAGCAGTTACGCCGGACAGGGGAACACTGAAGCTTTCTTT.

The J gene is TRBJ1-1, the V gene TRBV13; possible D gene TRBD1, 6 bases. Germline CDR1 is PRHDT and CDR2 is FYEKMQ (reference sequence). The CDR3 is 17 amino acids. Trimming took off 7 bases at V and 1 base at J, with 22 bases between the two ends. The CDR3 loop is CASTFTAGVRGNTEAFF. In DNA form, the CDR3 reads TGTGCCAGCACCTTTACGGCAGGGGTGAGGGGGAACACTGAAGCTTTCTTT.

This clone was found once. The chain links TRBV6-5 to TRBJ1-1; TRBD1 agrees at 8 bases. The CDR3 sequence is 14 residues long. The V gene end was trimmed by 6 bases and the J gene end by 1 base; junction bases not matched to a gene: 4. Germline assignment: CDR1 MNHEY and CDR2 SVGAGI. This CDR3 reads CASRWTGRNTEAFF. DNA of the CDR3: TGTGCCAGCAGATGGACAGGGAGGAACACTGAAGCTTTCTTT.

The chain has TRBV19 and TRBJ1-6, with 9 bases identical to TRBD1. The germline CDR1 and CDR2 sequences are LNHDA and SQIVND (reference sequence). V trimming: 6 bases; J trimming: 1 base; junction bases outside the gene matches: 10. The CDR3 contains 18 residues. In DNA form, the CDR3 reads TGTGCCAGTAGGTCCGGGACAGGGCTAATGTCCTATAATTCACCCCTCCACTTT. Amino acid sequence: CASRSGTGLMSYNSPLHF.

CDR3 coding DNA: TGTGCCAGCAGCGGGCCACGACTAGCGGGGGGACACAATGAGCAGTTCTTC. This gives the protein CASSGPRLAGGHNEQFF. The chain uses TRBV21-1 and TRBJ2-1; the DNA was not used to check the table's D call, TRBD2. TRBV21-1 is a documented pseudogene. This CDR3 has 17 residues.

The chain carries TRBV9 and TRBJ1-5, with 7 nucleotides matching TRBD1. The CDR3 sequence is 14 residues long. The J segment lost 6 bases and the V segment lost 0 bases, leaving 3 bases of the junction unmatched. The germline V gene has CDR1 SGDLS and CDR2 YYNGEE. The CDR3 DNA reads TGTGCCAGCAGCGTAGAAGGGGGCGGTCAGCCCCAGCATTTT. As protein: CASSVEGGGQPQHF. Full variable domain (remainder filled in from reference TRBV9 and TRBJ1-5): DSGVTQTPKHLITATGQRVTLRCSPRSGDLSVYWYQQSLDQGLQFLIQYYNGEERAKGNILERFSAQQFPDLHSELNLSSLELGDSALYFCASSVEGGGQPQHFGDGTRLSIL.

The DNA for the CDR3 is TGTGCCAGCAGTGAAGGCCCTCCGGGGGAGCAGTACTTC. This codes for CASSEGPPGEQYF. The rearrangement links TRBV2 to TRBJ2-7, with D possibly matching TRBD2 (5 bases). V was pared by 1 base and J by 7 bases, with 11 bases between. The CDR3 totals 13 residues. Germline V gene sequence: CDR1 SNHLY, CDR2 FYNNEI.

The chain links TRBV20-1 to TRBJ1-2; 7 nucleotides agree with TRBD1. With 3 bases clipped from V and 6 bases from J, the junction kept 4 bases outside the gene matches. There are 12 residues in the CDR3. CDR1 is DFQATT and CDR2 is SNEGSKA in the germline V gene (reference sequence). The CDR3, as DNA: TGCAGTGCTAGTTTCCAGGGGGATGGCTACACCTTC. This translates into CSASFQGDGYTF.

The chain links TRBV3-1 (or the pseudogene TRBV3-2) to TRBJ1-4, with D perhaps TRBD1 (6 bases). Per germline, CDR1 LGHDT and CDR2 YNNKEL (reference sequence). CDR3 length: 15 residues. V was clipped by 0 bases and J by 8 bases, with 13 bases between them. CDR3: CASSQDQGIGEKLFF. In nucleotides, the CDR3 is TGTGCCAGCAGCCAAGATCAGGGGATCGGGGAAAAACTGTTTTTT.

The chain couples TRBV3-1 (or the pseudogene TRBV3-2) to TRBJ1-1, with TRBD1 matching over 8 bases. Unmatched junction bases numbered 4, after V lost 3 bases and J lost 4 bases. Looked up from germline, CDR1 is LGHDT and CDR2 is YNNKEL (reference sequence). The CDR3 loop spans 14 amino acids. This CDR3 is CASSQNRGGTEAFF. In DNA form, the CDR3 reads TGTGCCAGCAGCCAGAACAGGGGGGGCACTGAAGCTTTCTTT.

V is TRBV23-1 and J is TRBJ2-1; 8 bases are shared with TRBD1. TRBV23-1 is placed among ORFs of uncertain function. The trim removed 3 bases at V and 14 bases at J, leaving 18 bases unmatched. CDR3 length equals 16 residues. The CDR3 DNA reads TGCGCCAGCAGTCAGATCAGGACGAGCCGACAGGGGAGAGAGTTCTTC. Translation: CASSQIRTSRQGREFF.